A selection of T cell receptor beta chains follows, all from one sample in a study of cytomegalovirus exposure and HLA in healthy donors. Assay used: immunoSEQ multiplex PCR; TCRdb lists only in-frame clones, some missing. The table records around 400,000 clones, 80% to 90% of them present only once. Sequencing was carried out using PBMCs. The receptors derive from a woman between 18 and 29 years old in good health and CMV-seronegative. The CDR3 runs from the conserved cysteine through the conserved F or W. The D gene is left open where the match is weak. Clone size is given for some rows only: seen once, a few or many times, or a class if the clone is expanded.

clone_size	j_call	v_call	d_call	cdr3_aa	cdr3_nt
.	TRBJ2-3	TRBV28	TRBD1	CAIYRGQRSTDTQYF	TGTGCCATCTACCGGGGACAGAGAAGCACAGATACGCAGTATTTT
.	TRBJ2-3	TRBV9	TRBD2	CASSGPGTSGFRADTQYF	TGTGCCAGCAGCGGGCCCGGGACTAGCGGTTTCCGCGCAGATACGCAGTATTTT
.	TRBJ1-4	TRBV28	TRBD1	CASRTDRGSEKLFF	TGTGCCAGCAGAACGGACAGGGGAAGTGAAAAACTGTTTTTT
.	TRBJ2-1	TRBV9	TRBD2	CASSAPGGYYNEQFF	TGTGCCAGCAGCGCTCCGGGGGGTTATTACAATGAGCAGTTCTTC
.	TRBJ1-1	TRBV4-1	.	CASSHPGENTEAFF	TGCGCCAGCAGCCACCCGGGAGAGAACACTGAAGCTTTCTTT
.	TRBJ2-7	TRBV13	TRBD2	CASSLGLAGDYEQYF	TGTGCCAGCAGCTTAGGTCTAGCGGGGGACTACGAGCAGTACTTC
.	TRBJ2-3	TRBV4-1	TRBD1	CASSQEPGQGTDTQYF	TGCGCCAGCAGCCAAGAACCGGGACAGGGAACAGATACGCAGTATTTT
few	TRBJ1-6	TRBV6-1	.	CASSEVELSSYNSPLHF	TGTGCCAGCAGTGAAGTGGAGTTAAGCTCCTATAATTCACCCCTCCACTTT
.	TRBJ1-2	TRBV5-1	TRBD1	CASSADRAGGYTF	TGCGCCAGCAGCGCGGACAGGGCCGGTGGCTACACCTTC
.	TRBJ2-3	TRBV19	.	CASSDSRDTDTQYF	TGTGCCAGTAGCGACAGTCGCGACACAGATACGCAGTATTTT
.	TRBJ2-4	TRBV10-3	TRBD2	CAISRLAGGTKNIQYF	TGTGCCATCAGTAGACTAGCGGGGGGGACCAAAAACATTCAGTACTTC
many	TRBJ2-1	TRBV7-3	.	CASSLSLRSEQFF	TGTGCCAGCAGCTTAAGCCTCAGATCTGAGCAGTTCTTC
once	TRBJ2-7	TRBV10-2	TRBD2	CASRSGGPTYEQYF	TGCGCCAGCAGGAGCGGGGGGCCCACCTACGAGCAGTACTTC
.	TRBJ1-2	TRBV9	TRBD1	CASSETSQGARYGYTF	TGTGCCAGCAGCGAGACCTCACAGGGGGCTCGCTATGGCTACACCTTC
.	TRBJ2-1	TRBV18	TRBD2	CASSPQNSGSRQFF	TGTGCCAGCTCCCCACAGAATAGCGGGAGTCGGCAGTTCTTC
.	TRBJ2-7	TRBV6-1	.	CASSDFRRARVNEQYF	TGTGCCAGCAGTGATTTTCGGAGGGCTCGGGTGAACGAGCAGTACTTC
once	TRBJ1-6	TRBV5-4	.	CASSSLGNSPLHF	TGTGCCAGCAGCTCACTAGGGAATTCACCCCTCCACTTT
.	TRBJ2-5	TRBV18	.	CASSSRETQYF	TGTGCCAGCTCATCGAGAGAGACCCAGTACTTC
.	TRBJ2-7	TRBV30	.	CAWAHSYEQYF	TGTGCCTGGGCACATTCCTACGAGCAGTACTTC
.	TRBJ1-6	TRBV18	.	CASSPSRTGTGSPLHF	TGTGCCAGCTCACCAAGCCGAACAGGGACCGGTTCACCCCTCCACTTT
.	TRBJ2-7	TRBV10-2	.	CASSEGPVSRYEQYF	TGCGCCAGCAGTGAGGGGCCGGTTTCTCGCTACGAGCAGTACTTC
many	TRBJ2-7	TRBV30	.	CAWSKGRPPYEQYF	TGTGCCTGGAGTAAGGGGAGGCCACCCTACGAGCAGTACTTC
.	TRBJ2-7	TRBV27	.	CASSFAGPSYEQYF	TGTGCCAGCAGTTTCGCGGGGCCCTCCTACGAGCAGTACTTC
.	TRBJ1-5	TRBV9	.	CASSVDLTENQPQHF	TGTGCCAGCAGCGTAGATCTAACAGAGAATCAGCCCCAGCATTTT